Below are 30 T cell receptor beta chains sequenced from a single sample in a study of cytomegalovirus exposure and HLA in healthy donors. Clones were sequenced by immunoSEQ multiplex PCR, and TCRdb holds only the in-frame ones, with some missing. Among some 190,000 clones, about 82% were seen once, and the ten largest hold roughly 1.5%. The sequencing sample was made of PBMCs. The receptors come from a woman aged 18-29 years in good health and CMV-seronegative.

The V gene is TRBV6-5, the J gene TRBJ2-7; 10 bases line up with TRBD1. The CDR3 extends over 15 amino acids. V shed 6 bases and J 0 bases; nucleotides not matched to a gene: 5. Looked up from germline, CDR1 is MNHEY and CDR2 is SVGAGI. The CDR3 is CASSPDRGRSYEQYF. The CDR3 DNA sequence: TGTGCCAGCAGCCCCGACAGGGGGCGCTCCTACGAGCAGTACTTC.

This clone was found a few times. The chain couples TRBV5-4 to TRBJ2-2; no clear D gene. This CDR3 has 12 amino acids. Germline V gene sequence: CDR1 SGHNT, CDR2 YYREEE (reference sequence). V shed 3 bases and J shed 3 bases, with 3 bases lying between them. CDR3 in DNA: TGTGCCAGCAGCTCTTACACCGGGGAGCTGTTTTTT. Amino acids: CASSSYTGELFF. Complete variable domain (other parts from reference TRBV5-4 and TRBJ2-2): ETGVTQSPTHLIKTRGQQVTLRCSSQSGHNTVSWYQQALGQGPQFIFQYYREEENGRGNFPPRFSGLQFPNYSSELNVNALELDDSALYLCASSSYTGELFFGEGSRLTVL.

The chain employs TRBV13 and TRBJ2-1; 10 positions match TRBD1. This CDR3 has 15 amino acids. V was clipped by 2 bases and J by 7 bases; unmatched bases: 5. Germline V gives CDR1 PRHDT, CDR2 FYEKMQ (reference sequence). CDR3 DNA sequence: TGTGCCAGCAGCTTACGGGACAGGGGACGGAATGAGCAGTTCTTC. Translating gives CASSLRDRGRNEQFF.

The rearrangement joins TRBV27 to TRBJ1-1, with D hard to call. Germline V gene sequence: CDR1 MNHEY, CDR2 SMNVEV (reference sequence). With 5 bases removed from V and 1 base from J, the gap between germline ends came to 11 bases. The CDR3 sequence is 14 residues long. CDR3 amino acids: CASSLGLTNTEAFF. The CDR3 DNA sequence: TGTGCCAGCAGTCTAGGTCTAACGAACACTGAAGCTTTCTTT.

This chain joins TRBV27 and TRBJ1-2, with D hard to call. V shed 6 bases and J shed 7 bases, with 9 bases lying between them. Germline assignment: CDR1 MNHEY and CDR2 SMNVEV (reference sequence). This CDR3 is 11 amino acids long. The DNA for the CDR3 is TGTGCCAGCAGGGAGGGAAGTGGCTACACCTTC. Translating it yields CASREGSGYTF.

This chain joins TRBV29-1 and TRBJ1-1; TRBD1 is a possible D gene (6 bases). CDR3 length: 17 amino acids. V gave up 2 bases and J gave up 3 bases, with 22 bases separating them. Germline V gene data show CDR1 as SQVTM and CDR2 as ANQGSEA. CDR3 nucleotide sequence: TGCAGCGTTGAAATTGTGGCAGCGAGAGGGGGAGACACTGAAGCTTTCTTT. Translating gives CSVEIVAARGGDTEAFF.

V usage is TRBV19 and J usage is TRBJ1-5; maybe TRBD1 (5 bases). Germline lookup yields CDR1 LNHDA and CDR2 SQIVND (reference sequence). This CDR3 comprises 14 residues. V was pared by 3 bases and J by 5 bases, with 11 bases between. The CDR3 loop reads CASSMGEDYQPQHF. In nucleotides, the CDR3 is TGTGCCAGTAGTATGGGGGAGGATTATCAGCCCCAGCATTTT.

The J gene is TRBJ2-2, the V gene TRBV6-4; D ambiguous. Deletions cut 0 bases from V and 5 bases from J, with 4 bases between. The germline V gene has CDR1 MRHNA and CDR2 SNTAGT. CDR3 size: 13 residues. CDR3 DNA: TGTGCCAGCAGTGACTCGACAACCGGGGAGCTGTTTTTT. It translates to CASSDSTTGELFF.

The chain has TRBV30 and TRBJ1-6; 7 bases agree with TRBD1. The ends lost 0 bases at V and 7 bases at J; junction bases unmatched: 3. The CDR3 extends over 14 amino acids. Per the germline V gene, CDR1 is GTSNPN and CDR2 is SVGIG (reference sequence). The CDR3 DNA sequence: TGTGCCTGGAGTGTGGGACAGACGAATTCACCCCTCCACTTT. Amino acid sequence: CAWSVGQTNSPLHF.

CDR3 loop: CASSAGQGNYGYTF. CDR3 DNA: TGTGCCAGCAGTGCGGGACAGGGAAACTATGGCTACACCTTC. V and J are TRBV6-1 and TRBJ1-2, with TRBD1 matching over 9 bases. J was trimmed by 2 bases and V by 4 bases; bases with no gene match: 2. CDR3 length equals 14 residues. Germline lookup yields CDR1 MNHNS and CDR2 SASEGT.

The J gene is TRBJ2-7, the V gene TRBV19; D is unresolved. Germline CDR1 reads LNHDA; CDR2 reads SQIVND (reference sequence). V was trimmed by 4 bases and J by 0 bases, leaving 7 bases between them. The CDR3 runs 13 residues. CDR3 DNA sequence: TGTGCCAGTAGTACTATAAGCTCCTACGAGCAGTACTTC. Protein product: CASSTISSYEQYF.

The CDR3 sequence is CASSLLGEQFF. The CDR3 DNA sequence: TGCGCCAGCAGCCTCCTAGGTGAGCAGTTCTTC. The rearrangement links TRBV4-1 to TRBJ2-1; D remains unclear. Germline-derived CDR1 and CDR2 are MGHRA and YSYEKL. The CDR3 contains 11 residues. V was clipped by 4 bases and J by 9 bases, with 7 bases between them.

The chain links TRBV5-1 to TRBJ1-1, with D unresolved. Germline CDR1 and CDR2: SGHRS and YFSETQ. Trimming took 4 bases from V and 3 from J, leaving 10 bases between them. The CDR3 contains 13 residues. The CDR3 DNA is TGCGCCAGCAGCCCCGGTGCCGACACTGAAGCTTTCTTT. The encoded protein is CASSPGADTEAFF.

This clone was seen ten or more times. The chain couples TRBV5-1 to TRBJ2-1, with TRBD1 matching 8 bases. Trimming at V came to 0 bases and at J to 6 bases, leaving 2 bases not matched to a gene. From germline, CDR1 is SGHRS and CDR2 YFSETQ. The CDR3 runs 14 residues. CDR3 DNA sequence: TGCGCCAGCAGCTTGGGGACAGGGATCAATGAGCAGTTCTTC. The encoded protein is CASSLGTGINEQFF.

The CDR3 loop reads CASSQVTQGIDYGYTF. The CDR3 nucleotides read TGTGCCAGCAGCCAAGTGACACAGGGGATAGACTATGGCTACACCTTC. The chain has TRBV14 and TRBJ1-2, with TRBD1 identical over 7 bases. Germline V lookup: CDR1 SGHDN, CDR2 FVKESK. The V gene end was trimmed by 1 base and the J gene end by 3 bases; junction bases not matched to a gene: 8. The CDR3 is 16 amino acids.

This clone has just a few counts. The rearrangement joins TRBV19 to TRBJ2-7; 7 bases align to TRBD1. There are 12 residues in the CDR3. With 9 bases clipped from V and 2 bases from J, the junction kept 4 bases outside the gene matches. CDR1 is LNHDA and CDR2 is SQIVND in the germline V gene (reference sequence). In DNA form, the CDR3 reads TGTGCCAGCGGGGACAGAACCTACGAGCAGTACTTC. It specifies CASGDRTYEQYF.

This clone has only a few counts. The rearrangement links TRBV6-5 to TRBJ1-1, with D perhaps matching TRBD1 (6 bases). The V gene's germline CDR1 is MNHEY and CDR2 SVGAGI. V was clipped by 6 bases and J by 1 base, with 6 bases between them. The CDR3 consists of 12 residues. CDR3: CASRTGNTEAFF. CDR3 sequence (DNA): TGTGCCAGCAGGACAGGGAACACTGAAGCTTTCTTT.

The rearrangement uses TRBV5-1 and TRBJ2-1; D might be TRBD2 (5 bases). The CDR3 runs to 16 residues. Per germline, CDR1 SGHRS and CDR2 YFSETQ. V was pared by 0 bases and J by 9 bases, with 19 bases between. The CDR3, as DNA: TGCGCCAGCAGCTTGGGTTGGGTAGGGCAGGAGGTTGAGCAGTTCTTC. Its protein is CASSLGWVGQEVEQFF.

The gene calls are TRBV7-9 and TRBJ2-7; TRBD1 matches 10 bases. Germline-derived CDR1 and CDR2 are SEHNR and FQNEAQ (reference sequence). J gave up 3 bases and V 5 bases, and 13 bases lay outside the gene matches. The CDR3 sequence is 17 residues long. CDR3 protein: CASSPPVRDRGLYEQYF. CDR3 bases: TGTGCCAGCAGCCCGCCCGTTCGGGACAGGGGACTCTACGAGCAGTACTTC.

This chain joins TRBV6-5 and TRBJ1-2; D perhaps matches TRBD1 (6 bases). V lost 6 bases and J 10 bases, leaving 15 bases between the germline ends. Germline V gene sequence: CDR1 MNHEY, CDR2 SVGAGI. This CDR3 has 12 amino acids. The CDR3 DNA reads TGTGCCAGCAGAGGGGAGGGGGTCCTCTACACCTTC. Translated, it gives CASRGEGVLYTF.

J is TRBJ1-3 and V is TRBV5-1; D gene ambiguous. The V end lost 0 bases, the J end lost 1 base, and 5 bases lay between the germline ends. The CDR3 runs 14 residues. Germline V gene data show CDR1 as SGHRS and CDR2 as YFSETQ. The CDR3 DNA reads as TGCGCCAGCAGCTTGGGTCGGTCTGGAAACACCATATATTTT. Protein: CASSLGRSGNTIYF.

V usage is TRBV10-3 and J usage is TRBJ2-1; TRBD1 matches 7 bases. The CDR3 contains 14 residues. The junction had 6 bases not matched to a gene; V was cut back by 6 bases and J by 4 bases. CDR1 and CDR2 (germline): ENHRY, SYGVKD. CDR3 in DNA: TGTGCCATCAGGATCGGGACAGCATACAATGAGCAGTTCTTC. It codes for CAIRIGTAYNEQFF.

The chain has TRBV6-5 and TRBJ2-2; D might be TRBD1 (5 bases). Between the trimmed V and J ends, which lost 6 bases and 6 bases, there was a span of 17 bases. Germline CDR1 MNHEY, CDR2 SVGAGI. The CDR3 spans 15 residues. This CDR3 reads CASSPTPGSPGELFF. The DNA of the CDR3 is TGTGCCAGCAGCCCAACCCCAGGGTCCCCCGGGGAGCTGTTTTTT.

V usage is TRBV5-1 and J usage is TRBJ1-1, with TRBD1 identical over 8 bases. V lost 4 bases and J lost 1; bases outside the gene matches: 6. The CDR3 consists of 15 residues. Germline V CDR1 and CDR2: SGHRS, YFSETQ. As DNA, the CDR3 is TGCGCCAGCAGCGTTGACAGGGGTGCGAACACTGAAGCTTTCTTT. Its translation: CASSVDRGANTEAFF. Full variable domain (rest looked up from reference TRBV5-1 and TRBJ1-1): KAGVTQTPRYLIKTRGQQVTLSCSPISGHRSVSWYQQTPGQGLQFLFEYFSETQRNKGNFPGRFSGRQFSNSRSEMNVSTLELGDSALYLCASSVDRGANTEAFFGQGTRLTVV.

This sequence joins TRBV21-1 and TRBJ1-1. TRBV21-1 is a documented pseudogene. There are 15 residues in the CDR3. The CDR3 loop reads CASSKETGMNTEAFF. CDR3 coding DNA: TGTGCCAGCAGCAAAGAGACTGGTATGAACACTGAAGCTTTCTTT.

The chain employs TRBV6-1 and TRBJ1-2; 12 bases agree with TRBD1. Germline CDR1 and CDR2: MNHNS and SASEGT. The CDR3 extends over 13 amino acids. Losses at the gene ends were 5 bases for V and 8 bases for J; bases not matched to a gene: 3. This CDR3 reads CASSTGTGGGYTF. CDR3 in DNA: TGTGCCAGCAGTACCGGGACAGGGGGCGGCTACACCTTC.

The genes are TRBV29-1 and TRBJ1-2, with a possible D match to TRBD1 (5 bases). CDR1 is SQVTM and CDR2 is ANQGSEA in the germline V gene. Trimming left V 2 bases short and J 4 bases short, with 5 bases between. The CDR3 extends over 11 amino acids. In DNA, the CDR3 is TGCAGCGTTGAAAGGGGCTATGGCTACACCTTC. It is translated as CSVERGYGYTF.

The CDR3 region is CASSFTLAGGPDTQYF. The CDR3 nucleotides read TGTGCCAGTAGTTTCACTCTAGCGGGAGGACCAGATACGCAGTATTTT. The chain has TRBV19 and TRBJ2-3, with 11 positions matching TRBD2. The CDR3 totals 16 residues. With 5 bases clipped from V and 4 bases from J, the junction kept 8 bases outside the gene matches. From germline, CDR1 is LNHDA and CDR2 SQIVND (reference sequence).

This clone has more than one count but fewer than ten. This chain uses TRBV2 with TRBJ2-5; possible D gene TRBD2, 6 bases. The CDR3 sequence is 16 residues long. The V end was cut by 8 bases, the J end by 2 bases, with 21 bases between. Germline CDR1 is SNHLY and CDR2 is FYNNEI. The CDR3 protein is CASGNPGTFIQETQYF. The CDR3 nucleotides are TGTGCCAGCGGCAATCCCGGGACTTTTATACAAGAGACCCAGTACTTC. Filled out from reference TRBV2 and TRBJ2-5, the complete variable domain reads EPEVTQTPSHQVTQMGQEVILRCVPISNHLYFYWYRQILGQKVEFLVSFYNNEISEKSEIFDDQFSVERPDGSNFTLKIRSTKLEDSAMYFCASGNPGTFIQETQYFGPGTRLLVL.

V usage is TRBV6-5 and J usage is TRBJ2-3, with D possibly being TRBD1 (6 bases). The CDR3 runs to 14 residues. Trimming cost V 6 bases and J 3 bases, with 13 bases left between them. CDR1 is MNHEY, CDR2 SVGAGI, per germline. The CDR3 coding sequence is TGTGCCAGCAGGACAGGACGGACGACAGATACGCAGTATTTT. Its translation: CASRTGRTTDTQYF.